A single sample is the source of the 25 T cell receptor beta chains below, sequenced in a study of T-cell reconstitution after alpha-beta-depleted transplantation in children. During its preparation, the TCRbeta library received unique molecular identifiers. TCRdb ran MiXCR on the PCR reads and lists one entry per CDR3 protein. The sample consists of 700,000 or so distinct CDR3 sequences, approximately 14% of them appearing once. The material sequenced was PBMCs, taken before TCRalphabeta/CD19-depleted stem cell transplant. Receptor source: a girl aged 2 to 9 with congenital amegakaryocytic thrombocytopenia, due to receive a stem cell transplant.

Many counts were recorded for this clonotype. V usage is TRBV7-8 and J usage is TRBJ1-5; D remains unclear. The CDR3 is made up of 16 amino acids. Germline V CDR1 and CDR2: SGHVS, FQNEAQ. The V end was cut by 3 bases, the J end by 3 bases, with 15 bases between. The CDR3 nucleotides are TGTGCCAGCAGCTTGATGGTATGGCAGAACAATCAGCCCCAGCATTTT. This translates into CASSLMVWQNNQPQHF.

The J gene is TRBJ2-3, the V gene TRBV7-9; 7 positions match TRBD2. This CDR3 contains 16 residues. V lost 5 bases and J lost 4; bases outside the gene matches: 12. CDR1 is SEHNR and CDR2 is FQNEAQ in the germline V gene (reference sequence). CDR3 in DNA: TGTGCCAGCAGCCCGACGAGTGGGAGGGCCTCAGATACGCAGTATTTT. Its translation: CASSPTSGRASDTQYF.

This clonotype has a handful of counts. This chain connects TRBV20-1 to TRBJ1-1, with 8 bases that match TRBD1. The ends lost 2 bases at V and 10 bases at J; junction bases unmatched: 12. CDR3 length equals 14 residues. CDR1 DFQATT and CDR2 SNEGSKA come from the germline V gene (reference sequence). This CDR3 is CSARSGQEFGVAFF. The CDR3 DNA follows: TGCAGTGCTAGATCGGGACAGGAATTCGGTGTAGCTTTCTTT.

This clonotype appeared many times. The chain couples TRBV12-3 or TRBV12-4 to TRBJ2-1, with TRBD2 as a possible D gene (6 bases). Trimming stripped 5 bases from V and 0 bases from J, with 17 bases between. The CDR3 consists of 17 residues. CDR3 sequence reads: CASSPGTFVSSYNEQFF. The DNA of the CDR3 is TGTGCCAGCAGTCCAGGGACTTTCGTGAGCTCCTACAATGAGCAGTTCTTC.

This sequence joins TRBV3-1 and TRBJ2-5; perhaps TRBD1 as D (5 bases). The germline V and J ends were trimmed by 4 bases and 4 bases, with 16 bases remaining between them. This CDR3 region has 15 residues. Germline lookup yields CDR1 LGHDT and CDR2 YNNKEL (reference sequence). CDR3 sequence: CASSPLQPRAETQYF. The CDR3 DNA reads TGTGCCAGCAGCCCCCTTCAGCCCAGGGCAGAGACCCAGTACTTC.

The chain recombines TRBV20-1 with TRBJ2-3, with 8 bases that match TRBD2. This CDR3 contains 17 residues. Germline CDR1 DFQATT, CDR2 SNEGSKA (reference sequence). Unmatched junction bases numbered 16, after V lost 6 bases and J lost 2 bases. CDR3 region: CSARGLVSGIDTDTQYF. DNA for the CDR3: TGCAGTGCCAGGGGACTAGTAAGCGGGATTGACACAGATACGCAGTATTTT.

This clonotype was seen only a few times. The chain carries TRBV7-9 and TRBJ2-5; 9 bases agree with TRBD2. V was clipped by 6 bases and J by 1 base; unmatched bases: 3. CDR1 and CDR2 from the germline V gene are SEHNR and FQNEAQ (reference sequence). CDR3 length equals 14 residues. The CDR3 nucleotides are TGTGCCAGCAGACGGACTAGCGCCCAAGAGACCCAGTACTTC. Translation gives CASRRTSAQETQYF. The entire variable domain, with the rest obtained from reference TRBV7-9 and TRBJ2-5, is as follows: DTGVSQNPRHKITKRGQNVTFRCDPISEHNRLYWYRQTLGQGPEFLTYFQNEAQLEKSRLLSDRFSAERPKGSFSTLEIQRTEQGDSAMYLCASRRTSAQETQYFGPGTRLLVL.

This clonotype has ten or more counts. CDR3 DNA: TGTGCCAGCAGCGCAGGACTAGCGGCCGACTCCTACGAGCAGTACTTC. Residues: CASSAGLAADSYEQYF. J is TRBJ2-7 and V is TRBV9, with TRBD2 matching 10 bases. Germline V lookup: CDR1 SGDLS, CDR2 YYNGEE. V lost 3 bases, J lost 0 bases, and 6 bases stayed unmatched. The CDR3 spans 16 residues.

This chain uses TRBV5-1 with TRBJ2-5; no reliable D call. V shed 0 bases and J shed 0 bases, with 18 bases lying between them. The germline gives CDR1 SGHRS, CDR2 YFSETQ. The CDR3 length is 18 residues. The CDR3 region is CASSLGLRRGEYQETQYF. For the CDR3, the DNA is TGCGCCAGCAGCTTGGGGTTGAGACGTGGCGAATACCAAGAGACCCAGTACTTC.

The chain links TRBV5-5 to TRBJ2-1; TRBD2 matches at 10 bases. The CDR3 loop spans 17 amino acids. CDR1 SGHKS and CDR2 YYEKEE come from the germline V gene (reference sequence). The V gene end was trimmed by 0 bases and the J gene end by 5 bases; junction bases not matched to a gene: 8. The CDR3 DNA sequence: TGTGCCAGCAGCTTGGGGTATTGGACTAGCGGAGACAATGAGCAGTTCTTC. This gives the protein CASSLGYWTSGDNEQFF.

The gene calls are TRBV6-5 and TRBJ1-2, with 8 nucleotides matching TRBD1. The CDR3 is 18 residues long. CDR1 and CDR2 from the germline V gene are MNHEY and SVGAGI. Trimming cost V 0 bases and J 5 bases; bases outside gene matches: 14. The CDR3 DNA follows: TGTGCCAGCAGTTACTCGGCAGGGGGCGGGTCGACTAGGTATGGCTACACCTTC. Residues: CASSYSAGGGSTRYGYTF.

This clonotype was detected only a few times. The V gene is TRBV24-1, the J gene TRBJ2-5; D is ambiguous. Germline CDR1 is KGHDR and CDR2 is SFDVKD. V was trimmed by 7 bases and J by 2 bases, leaving 13 bases between them. The CDR3 covers 14 residues. For the CDR3, the DNA is TGTGCCACCAGCGAACACTGGGCACAAGAGACCCAGTACTTC. Encoded protein: CATSEHWAQETQYF.

This chain joins TRBV20-1 and TRBJ2-1; D is unresolved. The germline gives CDR1 DFQATT, CDR2 SNEGSKA (reference sequence). The CDR3 spans 15 residues. V lost 0 bases, J lost 0 bases, and 9 bases lay in between. This CDR3 reads CSAREVESSYNEQFF. DNA for the CDR3: TGCAGTGCTAGAGAGGTGGAAAGCTCCTACAATGAGCAGTTCTTC.

This clonotype was seen at least ten times. This chain connects TRBV20-1 to TRBJ2-3; TRBD2 agrees at 10 bases. Germline CDR1 is DFQATT and CDR2 is SNEGSKA (reference sequence). The CDR3 is 14 amino acids. After removal of 6 bases from V and 11 bases from J, the junction contained 14 bases not matched to a gene. DNA of the CDR3: TGCAGTGCGTACACGCAAGCGGGAGGGCGGAAGCAGTATTTT. Translation gives CSAYTQAGGRKQYF.

This clonotype was observed many times. The chain is built from TRBV5-1 and TRBJ2-3, with 10 bases that match TRBD2. There are 16 residues in the CDR3. Germline loops: CDR1 SGHRS, CDR2 YFSETQ. V shed 0 bases and J 4 bases; nucleotides not matched to a gene: 5. The CDR3 DNA reads TGCGCCAGCAGCTTGGGCCTAGCGGGAGTCCCAGATACGCAGTATTTT. Its translation: CASSLGLAGVPDTQYF.

The chain carries TRBV28 and TRBJ1-5; D remains ambiguous. V dropped 6 bases and J dropped 12 bases, with 18 bases sitting between them. The germline V gene encodes CDR1 MDHEN and CDR2 SYDVKM. This CDR3 contains 13 residues. Here the CDR3 DNA reads TGTGCCAGCAGCGATACCCCCATGCTGCGCCAGCATTTT. Residues: CASSDTPMLRQHF.

This rearrangement joins TRBV15 to TRBJ2-2; 9 bases align to TRBD2. Trimming cost V 7 bases and J 7 bases; bases outside gene matches: 7. This CDR3 spans 14 amino acids. CDR1 LNHNV and CDR2 YYDKDF come from the germline V gene (reference sequence). The CDR3 sequence: CATKEREVGGELFF. CDR3 sequence (DNA): TGTGCCACCAAGGAGCGGGAGGTTGGCGGGGAGCTGTTTTTT. Based on the CDR3 plus reference TRBV15 and TRBJ2-2, the full variable domain is DAMVIQNPRYQVTQFGKPVTLSCSQTLNHNVMYWYQQKSSQAPKLLFHYYDKDFNNEADTPDNFQSRRPNTSFCFLDIRSPGLGDTAMYLCATKEREVGGELFFGEGSRLTVL.

This clonotype was observed a few times. The chain combines TRBV7-2 with TRBJ2-7; 7 nucleotides line up with TRBD2. Trimming cost V 1 base and J 7 bases; bases outside gene matches: 4. The CDR3 runs 13 residues. Looked up from germline, CDR1 is SGHTA and CDR2 is FQGNSA. CDR3 DNA: TGTGCCAGCAGCTTAGGGGGAGGGCAGGAGCAGTACTTC. This encodes CASSLGGGQEQYF.

This clonotype was observed many times. The V gene is TRBV20-1, the J gene TRBJ2-3; 14 nucleotides match TRBD2. The CDR3 loop spans 19 amino acids. Germline lookup yields CDR1 DFQATT and CDR2 SNEGSKA (reference sequence). Germline trimming cut 6 bases from V and 0 bases from J; bases unmatched to any gene: 14. DNA of the CDR3: TGCAGTGCCACACCGGGACTAGCGGGAGCGCACCCTAGCACAGATACGCAGTATTTT. Its protein is CSATPGLAGAHPSTDTQYF.

In regard to this clonotype: This may come from a read error, since a much larger clone is one base off. This sequence joins TRBV28 and TRBJ2-1; 7 bases are a match to TRBD2. Unmatched junction bases numbered 7, after V lost 5 bases and J lost 0 bases. This CDR3 has 16 amino acids. The germline V gene has CDR1 MDHEN and CDR2 SYDVKM. The CDR3 spells CASSPLAVSSYNEQFF. The CDR3 DNA reads as TGTGCCAGCAGTCCGCTAGCGGTAAGCTCCTACAATGAGCAGTTCTTC.

This clonotype has ten or more counts. V and J are TRBV10-3 and TRBJ2-7, with 9 bases fitting TRBD1. Per the germline V gene, CDR1 is ENHRY and CDR2 is SYGVKD. The ends lost 8 bases at V and 5 bases at J; junction bases unmatched: 13. The CDR3 runs 15 residues. In nucleotides, the CDR3 is TGTGCCATCGGAACGCGGACAGGGGAGGTAGACGAGCAGTACTTC. Translation gives CAIGTRTGEVDEQYF.

This clonotype was picked up many times. The gene calls are TRBV15 and TRBJ2-1, with a weak D call TRBD2 (6 bases). The CDR3 runs 14 residues. Germline loops: CDR1 LNHNV, CDR2 YYDKDF (reference sequence). Between the trimmed V and J ends, which lost 6 bases and 7 bases, there was a span of 16 bases. This chain's CDR3 is CATRIGGVANEQFF. The CDR3 nucleotides are TGTGCCACCAGAATCGGGGGTGTGGCGAATGAGCAGTTCTTC.

This clonotype showed up just a few times. The chain recombines TRBV12-3 or TRBV12-4 with TRBJ2-1, with TRBD1 matching over 7 bases. V trimming: 5 bases; J trimming: 6 bases; junction bases outside the gene matches: 7. The CDR3 loop spans 14 amino acids. In nucleotides, the CDR3 is TGTGCCAGCAGTACAATAGGGGGCGTCAATGAGCAGTTCTTC. Its protein product is CASSTIGGVNEQFF.

This chain connects TRBV19 to TRBJ2-6; D is perhaps TRBD1 (5 bases). Per germline, CDR1 LNHDA and CDR2 SQIVND (reference sequence). There are 13 residues in the CDR3. Trimming cost V 9 bases and J 2 bases, with 8 bases left between them. The CDR3: CASRVAGANVLTF. The CDR3 nucleotides read TGTGCCAGCAGGGTTGCTGGGGCCAACGTCCTGACTTTC. Looking up the rest from reference TRBV19 and TRBJ2-6 gives the full variable domain: DGGITQSPKYLFRKEGQNVTLSCEQNLNHDAMYWYRQDPGQGLRLIYYSQIVNDFQKGDIAEGYSVSREKKESFPLTVTSAQKNPTAFYLCASRVAGANVLTFGAGSRLTVL.

This clonotype was observed many times. This sequence joins TRBV9 and TRBJ2-7; perhaps TRBD2 as D (6 bases). The V end was cut by 4 bases, the J end by 5 bases, with 16 bases between. CDR3 length: 14 residues. Germline CDR1 SGDLS, CDR2 YYNGEE. CDR3 DNA sequence: TGTGCCAGCAGCTGGTCCCTAGCGCCAGACGAGCAGTACTTC. Residues: CASSWSLAPDEQYF.